Listed here are 9 T cell receptor beta chains from one sample, sequenced in a study of OX40 agonist ivuxolimab in advanced cancers. Sequencing was performed with immunoSEQ multiplex PCR; in TCRdb, only in-frame clones are kept and a portion is missing. This table holds 65,000 to 95,000 clones, over 75% found once. This specimen was CD4+ or CD8+ T cells sorted from blood, taken in a trial of the OX40 agonist ivuxolimab. The receptors here all came from an adult with an advanced solid tumor such as melanoma, head and neck, liver or kidney cancer.

This rearrangement joins TRBV7-2 to TRBJ2-1; the match to TRBD2 covers 8 bases. The CDR3 loop spans 17 amino acids. Per germline, CDR1 SGHTA and CDR2 FQGNSA. Losses at the gene ends were 7 bases for V and 0 bases for J; bases not matched to a gene: 11. This chain's CDR3 is CASTIRTSLSSYNEQFF. The CDR3 bases are TGTGCCAGCACGATTCGGACTAGCCTAAGCTCCTACAATGAGCAGTTCTTC.

This clone was seen more than once but under ten times. This chain connects TRBV20-1 to TRBJ1-2; D uncertain. The V gene lost 6 bases and the J gene lost 4 bases, with 9 bases spanning the gap. The length of the CDR3 is 11 residues. Germline CDR1 is DFQATT and CDR2 is SNEGSKA (reference sequence). The CDR3: CSAQWTYGYTF. For the CDR3, the DNA is TGCAGTGCACAATGGACCTATGGCTACACCTTC.

The table lists this clone with a count of one. The V and J genes are TRBV11-3 and TRBJ2-7; 13 nucleotides line up with TRBD2. The CDR3 has 15 residues. Trimming took 0 bases from V and 6 from J; bases not matched to a gene: 2. The germline V gene has CDR1 SGHNT and CDR2 YENEEA. The CDR3 is CASSLDGTSGTEQYF. DNA of the CDR3: TGTGCCAGCAGCTTAGACGGGACTAGCGGGACCGAGCAGTACTTC.

The chain recombines TRBV19 with TRBJ2-2, with TRBD2 matching over 14 bases. The CDR3 consists of 17 residues. V lost 7 bases to trimming and J lost 4 bases; unmatched junction nucleotides: 8. CDR1 LNHDA and CDR2 SQIVND come from the germline V gene (reference sequence). CDR3 region: CASTRTSGRPGTGELFF. The CDR3 DNA reads TGTGCCAGTACCAGGACTAGCGGGAGGCCGGGCACCGGGGAGCTGTTTTTT.

The chain is built from TRBV19 and TRBJ1-1; D unclear. V dropped 0 bases and J dropped 0 bases, with 11 bases sitting between them. The length of the CDR3 is 16 residues. The germline CDR1 and CDR2 sequences are LNHDA and SQIVND (reference sequence). As DNA, the CDR3 is TGTGCCAGTAGTATAGATCCCGACGAGGTGAACACTGAAGCTTTCTTT. As protein: CASSIDPDEVNTEAFF.

Comment on this clone: Given the absence of the conserved phenylalanine or tryptophan at the CDR3 end, a read error is likely. The chain uses TRBV7-8 and TRBJ2-2; the D gene is possibly TRBD2 (6 bases). Germline V CDR1 and CDR2: SGHVS, FQNEAQ. V was shortened by 2 bases and J by 2 bases, with 15 bases between the two germline ends. The CDR3 has 17 residues. The chain's CDR3 is CASSLQVGGGNTGELFS. The CDR3 coding sequence is TGTGCCAGCAGCTTACAAGTCGGGGGTGGAAACACCGGGGAGCTGTTTTCT.

The chain recombines TRBV30 with TRBJ2-1; no firm D call. The CDR3 is 13 residues long. The V end was cut by 3 bases, the J end by 4 bases, with 10 bases between. In germline, CDR1 is GTSNPN, CDR2 SVGIG (reference sequence). This chain's CDR3 is CAWSTGRYNEQFF. In nucleotides, the CDR3 is TGTGCCTGGAGCACCGGGCGATACAATGAGCAGTTCTTC. The whole variable domain, filled in from reference TRBV30 and TRBJ2-1, reads SQTIHQWPATLVQPVGSPLSLECTVEGTSNPNLYWYRQAAGRGLQLLFYSVGIGQISSEVPQNLSASRPQDRQFILSSKKLLLSDSGFYLCAWSTGRYNEQFFGPGTRLTVL.

The chain links TRBV4-1 to TRBJ2-3; D is perhaps TRBD2 (5 bases). Germline V CDR1 and CDR2: MGHRA, YSYEKL. V gave up 1 base and J gave up 2 bases, with 10 bases separating them. The CDR3 spans 15 residues. The CDR3 loop reads CASSQASPSTDTQYF. The DNA for the CDR3 is TGCGCCAGCAGCCAAGCTAGCCCCTCCACAGATACGCAGTATTTT.

This chain uses TRBV11-2 with TRBJ2-7, with 7 bases matching TRBD2. From germline, CDR1 is SGHAT and CDR2 FQNNGV. The CDR3 has 16 residues. V shed 1 base and J 2 bases; nucleotides not matched to a gene: 8. Here the CDR3 reads CASSLVASGPTYEQYF. The CDR3 region has the DNA TGTGCCAGCAGCTTAGTTGCTAGCGGCCCCACCTACGAGCAGTACTTC.